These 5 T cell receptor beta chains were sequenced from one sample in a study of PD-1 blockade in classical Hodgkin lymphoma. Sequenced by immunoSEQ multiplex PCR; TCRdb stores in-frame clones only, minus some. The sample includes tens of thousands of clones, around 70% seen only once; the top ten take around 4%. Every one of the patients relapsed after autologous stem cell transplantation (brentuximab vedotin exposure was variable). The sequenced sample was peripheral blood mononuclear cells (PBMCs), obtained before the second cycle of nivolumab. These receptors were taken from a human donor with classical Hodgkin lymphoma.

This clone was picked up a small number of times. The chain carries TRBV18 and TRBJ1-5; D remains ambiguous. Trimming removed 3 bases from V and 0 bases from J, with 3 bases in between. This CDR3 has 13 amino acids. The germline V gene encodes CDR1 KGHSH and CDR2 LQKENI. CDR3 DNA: TGTGCCAGCTCACCGGGTAGCAATCAGCCCCAGCATTTT. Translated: CASSPGSNQPQHF. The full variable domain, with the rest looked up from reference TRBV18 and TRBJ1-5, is NAGVMQNPRHLVRRRGQEARLRCSPMKGHSHVYWYRQLPEEGLKFMVYLQKENIIDESGMPKERFSAEFPKEGPSILRIQQVVRGDSAAYFCASSPGSNQPQHFGDGTRLSIL.

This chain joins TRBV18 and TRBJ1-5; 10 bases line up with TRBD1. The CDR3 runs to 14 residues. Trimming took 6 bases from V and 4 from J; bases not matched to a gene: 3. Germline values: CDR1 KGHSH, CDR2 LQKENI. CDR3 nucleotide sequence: TGTGCCAGCTCGGGACAGGGGAATAATCAGCCCCAGCATTTT. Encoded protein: CASSGQGNNQPQHF.

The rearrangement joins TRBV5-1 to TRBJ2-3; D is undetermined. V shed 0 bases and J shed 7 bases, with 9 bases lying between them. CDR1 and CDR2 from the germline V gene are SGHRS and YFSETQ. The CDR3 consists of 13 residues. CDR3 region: CASSLEWGNTQYF. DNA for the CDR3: TGCGCCAGCAGCTTGGAATGGGGAAATACGCAGTATTTT.

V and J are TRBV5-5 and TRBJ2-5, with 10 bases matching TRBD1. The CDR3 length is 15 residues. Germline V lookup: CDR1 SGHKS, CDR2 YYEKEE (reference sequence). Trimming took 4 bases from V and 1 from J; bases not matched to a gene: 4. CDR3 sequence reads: CASSAGTGAQETQYF. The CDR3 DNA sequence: TGTGCCAGCAGCGCCGGGACAGGGGCCCAAGAGACCCAGTACTTC.

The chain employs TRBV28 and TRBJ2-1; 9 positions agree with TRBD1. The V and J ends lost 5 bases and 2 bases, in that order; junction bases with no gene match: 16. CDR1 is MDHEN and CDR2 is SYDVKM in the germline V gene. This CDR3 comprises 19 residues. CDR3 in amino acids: CASSTAPGTGTGAYNEQFF. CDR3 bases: TGTGCCAGCAGTACAGCCCCCGGGACAGGGACTGGGGCCTACAATGAGCAGTTCTTC.